This T cell receptor beta chain was captured by sequencing in a study of blood T cell repertoires in COVID-19. Study background: Acute and convalescent COVID-19 specimens originated in the United States, Italy and Spain. In each case, the material was cDNA or gDNA derived from T cells, B-cell-depleted T cells, or PBMCs.

Trimming took off 4 bases at V and 7 bases at J, with 11 bases between the two ends. The length of the CDR3 is 13 residues. The V gene's germline CDR1 is MNHEY and CDR2 SVGAGI. Authors' processing steps: Researchers report that nucleated cell counts were estimated from reference gene primer amplification. Some clones are missing from TCRdb's copy, which holds only in-frame ones; the method was immunoSEQ multiplex PCR. From that table come the V and J calls and clone size; the DNA was used to work out D and trimming. The table records tens of thousands of clones, approximately 83% of them present only once.

The source of this sequence is a man aged 60 to 69 with acute or convalescent COVID-19. This sequence joins TRBV6-5 and TRBJ2-1; D may be TRBD1 (6 bases). Sample: peripheral blood. The CDR3 nucleotides read TGTGCCAGCAGTTCGCCAACAGGGAATGAGCAGTTCTTC. Residues: CASSSPTGNEQFF.